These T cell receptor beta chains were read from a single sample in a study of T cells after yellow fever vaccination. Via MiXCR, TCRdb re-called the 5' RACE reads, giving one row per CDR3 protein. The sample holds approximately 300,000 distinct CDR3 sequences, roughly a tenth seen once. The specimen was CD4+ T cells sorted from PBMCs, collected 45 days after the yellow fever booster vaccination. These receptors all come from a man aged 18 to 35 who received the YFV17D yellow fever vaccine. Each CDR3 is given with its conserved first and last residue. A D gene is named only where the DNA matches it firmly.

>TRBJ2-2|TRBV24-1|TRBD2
CATSETPAGGNTGELFF
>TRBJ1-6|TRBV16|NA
CASSQGEQYNSPLHF
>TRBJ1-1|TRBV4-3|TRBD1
CASSHSDRDDTEAFF
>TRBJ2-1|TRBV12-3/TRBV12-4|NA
CASDSGLSGEQFF
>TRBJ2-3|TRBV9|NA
CASSGGDIGRAQYF
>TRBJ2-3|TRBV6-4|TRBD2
CASSESLAGPDTQYF
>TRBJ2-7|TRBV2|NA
CASSVRQSTEQYF
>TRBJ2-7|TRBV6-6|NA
CASRAPDFSYEQYF
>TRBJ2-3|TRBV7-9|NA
CASSTPESTDTQYF
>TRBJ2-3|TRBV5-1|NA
CASVEGWGTDTQYF
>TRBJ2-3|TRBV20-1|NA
CSAPRTTSTDTQYF
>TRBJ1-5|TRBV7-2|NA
CASSLARRGDQPQHF
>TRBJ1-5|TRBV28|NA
CASSRSEGRQPQHF
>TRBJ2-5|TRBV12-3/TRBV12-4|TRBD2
CASSFRGTSGETQYF
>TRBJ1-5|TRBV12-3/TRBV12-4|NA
CASSLANRASQPQHF
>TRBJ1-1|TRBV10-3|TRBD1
CAIKLQGVSTEAFF
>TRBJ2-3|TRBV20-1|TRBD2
CSAGLLAGAGTDTQYF
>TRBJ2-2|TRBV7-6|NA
CASSLVRANIGELFF
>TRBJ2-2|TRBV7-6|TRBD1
CASGPGQKNSNTGELFF
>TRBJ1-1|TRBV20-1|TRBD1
CSATTGVNTEAFF
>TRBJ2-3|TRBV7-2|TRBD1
CACSGGTGGVNTQYF
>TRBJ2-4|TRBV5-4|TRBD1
CASSLAGGLLKNIQYF
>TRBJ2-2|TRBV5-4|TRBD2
CASSPVLVSGGRAGELFF
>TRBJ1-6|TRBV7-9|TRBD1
CASSREQGHNSPLHF
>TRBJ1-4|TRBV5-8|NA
CASSSVPPMTNEKLFF
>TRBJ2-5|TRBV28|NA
CASIWGGGGTQYF
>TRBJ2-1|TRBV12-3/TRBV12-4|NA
CASSPIASDGVGNEQFF
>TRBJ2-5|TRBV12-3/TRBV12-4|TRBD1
CASSLLGGVETQYF
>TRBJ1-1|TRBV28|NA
CASSISSGHAFF
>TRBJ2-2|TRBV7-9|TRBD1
CASSSRGQAGELFF
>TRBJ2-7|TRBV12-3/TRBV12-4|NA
CASSLRSYEQYF
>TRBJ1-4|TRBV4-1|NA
CASSLTGWEKLFF
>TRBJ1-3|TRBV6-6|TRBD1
CASSWGQASSGNTIYF
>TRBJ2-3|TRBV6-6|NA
CASSFMQGEDTQYF
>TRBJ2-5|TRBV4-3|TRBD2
CASSLRAGGLVETQYF